This passage covers 8 T cell receptor beta chains from one sample sequenced in a study of blood T cell repertoires in COVID-19. Assay: immunoSEQ multiplex PCR; the TCRdb copy retains only in-frame clones and omits some. The sample contains fewer than 130,000 clones, roughly 82% of which appear only once. Sequencing used peripheral blood. The receptor set was obtained from a woman aged 55-75 years with acute or convalescent COVID-19.

The chain couples TRBV5-1 to TRBJ2-5; 7 nucleotides line up with TRBD1. V dropped 5 bases and J dropped 2; count of bases not matched to a gene: 6. The CDR3 has 14 residues. Per germline, CDR1 SGHRS and CDR2 YFSETQ. DNA for the CDR3: TGCGCCAGCAGTCCCGAGGGACAGCAAGAGACCCAGTACTTC. Its translation: CASSPEGQQETQYF.

The chain joins TRBV4-3 to TRBJ1-3; 8 bases match TRBD1. With 0 bases clipped from V and 3 bases from J, the junction kept 7 bases outside the gene matches. There are 17 residues in the CDR3. Germline V gene lookup returns CDR1 LGHNA and CDR2 YSLEER. The CDR3 loop reads CASSQEIQGAFGNTIYF. CDR3 nucleotide sequence: TGCGCCAGCAGCCAAGAGATTCAGGGGGCATTTGGAAACACCATATATTTT.

The genes are TRBV30 and TRBJ1-2; D remains unclear. Trimming cost V 4 bases and J 0 bases, with 6 bases left between them. Germline V gives CDR1 GTSNPN, CDR2 SVGIG (reference sequence). The CDR3 is 12 residues long. The CDR3 loop is CAWTPANYGYTF. The CDR3 DNA sequence: TGTGCCTGGACGCCGGCTAACTATGGCTACACCTTC.

This clone was seen just once. This chain uses TRBV28 with TRBJ1-2, with D tentatively TRBD1 (6 bases). V lost 5 bases to trimming and J lost 4 bases, with 11 bases between them. This CDR3 has 13 residues. Per the germline V gene, CDR1 is MDHEN and CDR2 is SYDVKM. CDR3 nucleotides: TGTGCCAGCAGTCCAACAGGGCCCTATGGCTACACCTTC. Amino acids: CASSPTGPYGYTF.

The V gene is TRBV30, the J gene TRBJ1-6, with TRBD1 matching 9 bases. The CDR3 is 14 residues long. V was pared by 7 bases and J by 6 bases, with 7 bases of the junction left unmatched. CDR1 and CDR2 (germline): GTSNPN, SVGIG (reference sequence). The DNA for the CDR3 is TGTGCCTTCAAAAGGGACAGGGCTAATTCACCCCTCCACTTT. This gives the protein CAFKRDRANSPLHF.

V gene TRBV7-9 combines with J gene TRBJ1-4, with D hard to call. CDR3 length equals 14 residues. The ends were cut back, 5 bases at V and 6 bases at J, with 13 bases in the middle. In germline, CDR1 is SEHNR, CDR2 FQNEAQ (reference sequence). The CDR3 DNA follows: TGTGCCAGCAGCCCGGTAGGGCGGGATGAAAAACTGTTTTTT. Residues: CASSPVGRDEKLFF.

The chain is built from TRBV4-3 and TRBJ2-6; 10 bases fit TRBD1. CDR3 length equals 18 residues. V was clipped by 1 base and J by 3 bases; unmatched bases: 6. CDR1 and CDR2 from the germline V gene are LGHNA and YSLEER. This CDR3 reads CASSQAPGTGVGANVLTF. Here the CDR3 DNA reads TGCGCCAGCAGCCAAGCTCCCGGGACAGGGGTTGGGGCCAACGTCCTGACTTTC.

The rearrangement uses TRBV7-8 and TRBJ2-7, with D tentatively TRBD1 (6 bases). The V end lost 8 bases, the J end lost 5 bases, and 13 bases lay between the germline ends. From germline, CDR1 is SGHVS and CDR2 FQNEAQ. The CDR3 is made up of 12 amino acids. As DNA, the CDR3 is TGTGCCAGCGGAGAGTGGGGGCACGAGCAGTACTTC. Protein product: CASGEWGHEQYF.